These 5 T cell receptor beta chains originate from one sample sequenced in a study of T-cell reconstitution after alpha-beta-depleted transplantation in children. Preparation of the TCRbeta library used unique molecular identifiers. MiXCR, run by TCRdb on the PCR reads, gives a single entry per CDR3 protein. The sample lists hundreds of thousands of distinct CDR3 sequences, around 17% occurring once. The sequencing used PBMCs from the stem cell graft donor, collected from the stem cell graft. Receptors were obtained from a human donor who donated a stem cell graft to a child with acute myeloid leukemia.

The chain recombines TRBV12-3 or TRBV12-4 with TRBJ2-3; 8 bases match TRBD2. The CDR3 runs to 14 residues. Trimming cost V 5 bases and J 4 bases; bases outside gene matches: 5. The chain's CDR3 is CASSDFSGADTQYF. DNA of the CDR3: TGTGCCAGCAGTGACTTTAGCGGGGCAGATACGCAGTATTTT.

This clonotype was observed a handful of times. The rearrangement joins TRBV25-1 to TRBJ1-1, with D maybe TRBD1 (5 bases). The germline V and J ends were trimmed by 4 bases and 5 bases, with 11 bases remaining between them. Germline CDR1 reads MGHDK; CDR2 reads SYGVNS. This CDR3 spans 13 amino acids. The CDR3 region is CASSGFGGTEAFF. Written as DNA, the CDR3 is TGTGCCAGCAGTGGTTTCGGGGGGACTGAAGCTTTCTTT.

The chain recombines TRBV7-2 with TRBJ2-3, with 11 bases aligning to TRBD2. Germline V gene data show CDR1 as SGHTA and CDR2 as FQGNSA. With 3 bases clipped from V and 9 bases from J, the junction kept 5 bases outside the gene matches. This CDR3 region has 14 residues. As DNA, the CDR3 is TGTGCCAGCAGCTTTAGCGGGGGGGCCTACACGCAGTATTTT. Amino acids: CASSFSGGAYTQYF.

The chain links TRBV4-1 to TRBJ1-2; perhaps TRBD1 as D (5 bases). This CDR3 contains 14 residues. Per germline, CDR1 MGHRA and CDR2 YSYEKL. Trimming stripped 0 bases from V and 8 bases from J, with 13 bases between. The CDR3 is CASSQDSGREGYTF. CDR3 coding DNA: TGCGCCAGCAGCCAAGACTCGGGCAGGGAAGGCTACACCTTC.

This clonotype was seen only a few times. The chain recombines TRBV6-2 or TRBV6-3 with TRBJ2-7, with D perhaps TRBD1 (5 bases). The V gene lost 4 bases and the J gene lost 6 bases, with 10 bases spanning the gap. Per germline, CDR1 MNHEY and CDR2 SVGEGT. CDR3 length: 12 amino acids. This CDR3 reads CASSSREREQYF. CDR3 DNA: TGTGCCAGCAGTTCCAGGGAACGCGAGCAGTACTTC.